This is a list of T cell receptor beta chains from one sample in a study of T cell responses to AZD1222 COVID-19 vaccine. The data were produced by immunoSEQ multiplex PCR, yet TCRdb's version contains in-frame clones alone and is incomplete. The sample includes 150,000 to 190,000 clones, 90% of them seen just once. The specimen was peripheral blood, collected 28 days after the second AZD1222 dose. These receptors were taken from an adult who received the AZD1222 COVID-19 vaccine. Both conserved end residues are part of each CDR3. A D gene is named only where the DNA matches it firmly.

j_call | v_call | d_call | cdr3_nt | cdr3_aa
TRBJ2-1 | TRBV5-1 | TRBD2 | TGCGCCAGCAGTGTGACTAGCGGGGGGACCAATGAGCAGTTCTTC | CASSVTSGGTNEQFF
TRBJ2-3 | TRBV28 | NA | TGTGCCAGCAGTTTGACAGATACGCAGTATTTT | CASSLTDTQYF
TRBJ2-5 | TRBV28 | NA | TGTGCCAGCAGTTACCCCCCTGGATCAGAGACCCAGTACTTC | CASSYPPGSETQYF
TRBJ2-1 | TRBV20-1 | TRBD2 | TGCAGTGCTAGTTGGGGGAGGGCCGTCCTCCAGTTCTTC | CSASWGRAVLQFF
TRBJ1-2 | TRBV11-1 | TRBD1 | TGTGCCAGCAGCCCGGTCGACAGGGTGGGTGGCTACACCTTC | CASSPVDRVGGYTF
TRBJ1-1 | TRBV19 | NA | TGTGCCAGTATGCCCCGTAGAGAATACACTGAAGCTTTCTTT | CASMPRREYTEAFF
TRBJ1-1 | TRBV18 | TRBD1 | TGTGCCAGCTCAAAGACAGGGGACACTGAAGCTTTCTTT | CASSKTGDTEAFF
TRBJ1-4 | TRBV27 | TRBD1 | TGTGCCAGCAGTCCCCAGACAGGGCATTCAACTAATGAAAAACTGTTTTTT | CASSPQTGHSTNEKLFF
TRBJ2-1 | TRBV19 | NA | TGTGCCACCTCGGGGACACTAAGAGAGCAGTTCTTC | CATSGTLREQFF
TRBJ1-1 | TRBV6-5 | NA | TGTGCCAGCTGCCCCTCCGGCGCGGCGAACACTGAAGCTTTCTTT | CASCPSGAANTEAFF